The 32 T cell receptor beta chains below were found in one sample sequenced in a study of cytomegalovirus exposure and HLA in healthy donors. Vbeta (60) and Jbeta (13) primers were used in the PCR. Sequencing used immunoSEQ multiplex PCR; TCRdb keeps in-frame clones, though not all of them. The table for this sample gives fewer than 150,000 clones. Sequenced: PBMCs. These receptors all stem from a middle-aged man in good health and CMV-seronegative.

On this clone itself: Other DNA sequences in the same sample also yield this CDR3. The gene calls are TRBV5-1 and TRBJ2-1, with 8 bases aligning to TRBD1. From germline, CDR1 is SGHRS and CDR2 YFSETQ. This CDR3 is built from 14 residues. Trimming took 0 bases from V and 6 from J; bases not matched to a gene: 2. The CDR3 loop is CASSLEDRVNEQFF. CDR3 DNA: TGCGCCAGCAGCTTGGAGGACAGGGTCAATGAGCAGTTCTTC.

This sequence joins TRBV29-1 and TRBJ2-1, with TRBD1 matching over 8 bases. This CDR3 comprises 15 residues. Trimming removed 4 bases from V and 4 bases from J; junction bases left unmatched: 9. CDR1 is SQVTM, CDR2 ANQGSEA, per germline. The CDR3 protein is CSVGLPGQEYNEQFF. The CDR3 bases are TGCAGCGTTGGTCTCCCGGGACAGGAGTACAATGAGCAGTTCTTC.

V gene TRBV5-1 combines with J gene TRBJ1-5, with D perhaps TRBD1 (5 bases). The germline V and J ends were trimmed by 4 bases and 1 base, with 12 bases remaining between them. Germline CDR1 reads SGHRS; CDR2 reads YFSETQ. CDR3 size: 15 residues. The CDR3 DNA reads TGCGCCAGCAGCCCCGGGGGGGAGAGCAATCAGCCCCAGCATTTT. The encoded protein is CASSPGGESNQPQHF. Looking up the rest from reference TRBV5-1 and TRBJ1-5 gives the full variable domain: KAGVTQTPRYLIKTRGQQVTLSCSPISGHRSVSWYQQTPGQGLQFLFEYFSETQRNKGNFPGRFSGRQFSNSRSEMNVSTLELGDSALYLCASSPGGESNQPQHFGDGTRLSIL.

This rearrangement joins TRBV6-5 to TRBJ2-7; 9 positions agree with TRBD1. The CDR3 consists of 13 residues. Germline V CDR1 and CDR2: MNHEY, SVGAGI. Losses at the gene ends were 9 bases for V and 1 base for J; bases not matched to a gene: 4. The CDR3: CASTGTGSYEQYF. The CDR3 nucleotides read TGTGCCAGTACCGGGACAGGGTCCTACGAGCAGTACTTC.

The chain links TRBV7-2 to TRBJ2-3; tentatively, D is TRBD1 (7 bases). CDR3 length: 16 amino acids. Trimming took 3 bases from V and 3 from J, leaving 16 bases between them. Germline V lookup: CDR1 SGHTA, CDR2 FQGNSA. CDR3 sequence (DNA): TGTGCCAGCAGCTTGGGTGGAGGGGGCCGGACAGATACGCAGTATTTT. Translation gives CASSLGGGGRTDTQYF.

The chain has TRBV5-6 and TRBJ1-1; 8 bases align to TRBD1. The CDR3 is 15 residues long. CDR1 SGHDT and CDR2 YYEEEE come from the germline V gene. Germline trimming cut 1 base from V and 1 base from J; bases unmatched to any gene: 3. The CDR3, as DNA: TGTGCCAGCAGCTTGCGGGGGACAGGGAACACTGAAGCTTTCTTT. It codes for CASSLRGTGNTEAFF.

V and J are TRBV7-2 and TRBJ2-3; tentative D call: TRBD1 (5 bases). V was pared by 2 bases and J by 0 bases, with 15 bases between. The CDR3 has 17 residues. The germline gives CDR1 SGHTA, CDR2 FQGNSA. CDR3 protein: CASSLFWGLTSTDTQYF. The CDR3 DNA reads TGTGCCAGCAGCTTATTTTGGGGCCTAACTAGCACAGATACGCAGTATTTT. Drawing the rest from reference TRBV7-2 and TRBJ2-3, the complete variable domain is GAGVSQSPSNKVTEKGKDVELRCDPISGHTALYWYRQSLGQGLEFLIYFQGNSAPDKSGLPSDRFSAERTGGSVSTLTIQRTQQEDSAVYLCASSLFWGLTSTDTQYFGPGTRLTVL.

The chain employs TRBV7-4 and TRBJ2-7; 10 bases fit TRBD1. The junction had 12 bases not matched to a gene; V was cut back by 4 bases and J by 0 bases. The CDR3 consists of 18 residues. Germline lookup yields CDR1 SGHVT and CDR2 SQSDAQ. As DNA, the CDR3 is TGTGCCAGCAGCTCCCGGACAGGGGGTCGCGTACCCTCCTACGAGCAGTACTTC. Amino acid sequence: CASSSRTGGRVPSYEQYF.

The chain joins TRBV5-1 to TRBJ2-6; 8 bases fit TRBD1. The CDR3 is made up of 15 amino acids. The J segment lost 1 base and the V segment lost 3 bases, leaving 0 bases of the junction unmatched. Germline V gives CDR1 SGHRS, CDR2 YFSETQ. CDR3 sequence: CASSWTGSGANVLTF. CDR3 nucleotides: TGCGCCAGCAGCTGGACAGGGTCTGGGGCCAACGTCCTGACTTTC.

The chain couples TRBV7-9 to TRBJ2-5; the match to TRBD2 covers 12 bases. CDR1 is SEHNR, CDR2 FQNEAQ, per germline (reference sequence). This CDR3 has 16 residues. Losses at the gene ends were 6 bases for V and 1 base for J; bases not matched to a gene: 6. The CDR3 region has the DNA TGTGCCAGCAGTCAAAGGACTAGCGGGGCCCAAGAGACCCAGTACTTC. This gives the protein CASSQRTSGAQETQYF.

On this clone: Other DNA sequences within the sample encode an identical CDR3. The chain is built from TRBV9 and TRBJ2-5; D perhaps matches TRBD1 (5 bases). Germline loops: CDR1 SGDLS, CDR2 YYNGEE. The CDR3 totals 14 residues. Deletions cut 0 bases from V and 4 bases from J, with 10 bases between. The CDR3 bases are TGTGCCAGCAGCGTAGGTGTGCAGGGAGAGACCCAGTACTTC. Translated: CASSVGVQGETQYF.

The rearrangement links TRBV27 to TRBJ1-6; D is unresolved. The V end lost 0 bases, the J end lost 7 bases, and 4 bases lay between the germline ends. This CDR3 spans 13 amino acids. The germline gives CDR1 MNHEY, CDR2 SMNVEV (reference sequence). CDR3 coding DNA: TGTGCCAGCAGTTTATCGGAGAATTCACCCCTCCACTTT. Its protein product is CASSLSENSPLHF.

The chain links TRBV2 to TRBJ2-5; the match to TRBD1 covers 8 bases. The CDR3 has 15 amino acids. V shed 6 bases, J shed 0 bases, and the junction held 6 bases outside the gene matches. The V gene's germline CDR1 is SNHLY and CDR2 FYNNEI. The CDR3 here is CASRMGQVNQETQYF. CDR3 sequence (DNA): TGTGCCAGCAGAATGGGACAGGTGAACCAAGAGACCCAGTACTTC.

The chain employs TRBV2 and TRBJ1-6, with 8 bases identical to TRBD1. The CDR3 is made up of 18 amino acids. Germline values: CDR1 SNHLY, CDR2 FYNNEI. The V and J ends lost 6 bases and 5 bases, in that order; junction bases with no gene match: 15. CDR3 loop: CASSSPGTGPSDNSPLHF. DNA of the CDR3: TGTGCCAGCAGCTCACCGGGGACAGGACCCTCGGATAATTCACCCCTCCACTTT.

Comments on this clone: The sample carries other DNA sequences with the same CDR3. The chain has TRBV29-1 and TRBJ2-2; 8 positions match TRBD2. V was pared by 5 bases and J by 6 bases, with 5 bases of the junction left unmatched. Germline assignment: CDR1 SQVTM and CDR2 ANQGSEA. This CDR3 comprises 13 residues. The CDR3 sequence: CSVTTGGAGELFF. Written as DNA, the CDR3 is TGCAGCGTTACGACGGGAGGGGCCGGGGAGCTGTTTTTT.

This CDR3 reads CASSAGLAGFGTDTQYF. The CDR3 nucleotides read TGTGCCAGCTCGGCCGGACTAGCGGGGTTCGGCACAGATACGCAGTATTTT. The chain uses TRBV18 and TRBJ2-3, with 12 bases aligning to TRBD2. Germline V lookup: CDR1 KGHSH, CDR2 LQKENI. The CDR3 loop spans 17 amino acids. After removal of 6 bases from V and 1 base from J, the junction contained 8 bases not matched to a gene.

The chain carries TRBV27 and TRBJ2-3; D may be TRBD1 (5 bases). The CDR3 consists of 14 residues. Per germline, CDR1 MNHEY and CDR2 SMNVEV (reference sequence). V was shortened by 7 bases and J by 0 bases, with 11 bases between the two germline ends. CDR3 coding DNA: TGTGCCAGCAAGGGGCTTGGTAGCACAGATACGCAGTATTTT. Its protein is CASKGLGSTDTQYF.

Details on this clone: One end of the junction varies from germline; a read error may be responsible. This chain uses TRBV5-5 with TRBJ1-2; 9 bases match TRBD1. Germline CDR1 is SGHKS and CDR2 is YYEKEE (reference sequence). The CDR3 is made up of 13 amino acids. The CDR3: CASRRTGGAYADF. The CDR3 nucleotides are TGTGCCAGCAGGCGAACAGGGGGCGCTTATGCCGATTTC.

The chain couples TRBV15 to TRBJ1-2; 8 bases are shared with TRBD1. J was trimmed by 8 bases and V by 1 base; bases with no gene match: 6. The CDR3 is made up of 14 amino acids. Germline loops: CDR1 LNHNV, CDR2 YYDKDF (reference sequence). The chain's CDR3 is CATSRATGGNGYTF. For the CDR3, the DNA is TGTGCCACCAGCAGAGCTACAGGGGGGAACGGCTACACCTTC.

V usage is TRBV15 and J usage is TRBJ2-2, with D possibly being TRBD1 (5 bases). Germline V gives CDR1 LNHNV, CDR2 YYDKDF (reference sequence). The CDR3 contains 15 residues. Trimming took off 3 bases at V and 0 bases at J, with 8 bases between the two ends. The CDR3 sequence is CATSRQGANTGELFF. The DNA of the CDR3 is TGTGCCACCAGCAGGCAGGGCGCGAACACCGGGGAGCTGTTTTTT.

The chain couples TRBV6-6 to TRBJ1-6, with a tentative D call TRBD1 (5 bases). This CDR3 contains 13 residues. The V end was cut by 4 bases, the J end by 5 bases, with 6 bases between. Per the germline V gene, CDR1 is MNHNY and CDR2 is SVGAGI (reference sequence). DNA of the CDR3: TGTGCCAGCAGTTCAGGGAATAATTCACCCCTCCACTTT. Amino acids: CASSSGNNSPLHF.

The gene calls are TRBV19 and TRBJ1-2; TRBD1 might be the D (6 bases). There are 12 residues in the CDR3. Germline V lookup: CDR1 LNHDA, CDR2 SQIVND (reference sequence). Trimming removed 8 bases from V and 7 bases from J, with 14 bases in between. In DNA form, the CDR3 reads TGTGCCAGTTCGGACAGCCCTGGTGGCTACACCTTC. Protein sequence: CASSDSPGGYTF.

The chain combines TRBV15 with TRBJ2-3, with TRBD2 identical over 9 bases. Germline-derived CDR1 and CDR2 are LNHNV and YYDKDF (reference sequence). The CDR3 is 13 residues long. Trimming cost V 8 bases and J 2 bases; bases outside gene matches: 2. The CDR3, as DNA: TGTGCCACCGGGACTAGCATCACAGATACGCAGTATTTT. It yields the protein CATGTSITDTQYF.

V and J are TRBV7-3 and TRBJ2-1; D might be TRBD2 (5 bases). The length of the CDR3 is 13 residues. Germline loops: CDR1 SGHTA, CDR2 FQGTGA. Trimming removed 1 base at V and 10 bases at J, with 11 bases between. The CDR3 reads CASSLIRRGEQFF. As DNA, the CDR3 is TGTGCCAGCAGCTTAATACGGAGAGGGGAGCAGTTCTTC.

The chain carries TRBV6-4 and TRBJ2-3; D possibly corresponds to TRBD2 (6 bases). Germline V gene lookup returns CDR1 MRHNA and CDR2 SNTAGT. V shed 4 bases and J shed 3 bases, with 8 bases lying between them. This CDR3 has 13 amino acids. The CDR3 bases are TGTGCCAGCAGTGCTAGCGTAACAGATACGCAGTATTTT. Residues: CASSASVTDTQYF.

The chain is built from TRBV10-3 and TRBJ1-3; D is ambiguous. The CDR3 consists of 12 residues. Trimming cost V 2 bases and J 8 bases, with 7 bases left between them. From germline, CDR1 is ENHRY and CDR2 SYGVKD. In nucleotides, the CDR3 is TGTGCCATCAGTGAGAACGGGGACACCATATATTTT. Its translation is CAISENGDTIYF.

The chain is built from TRBV6-1 and TRBJ1-2; D call uncertain. The CDR3 contains 13 residues. Germline V CDR1 and CDR2: MNHNS, SASEGT. V lost 1 base and J 4 bases, leaving 7 bases between the germline ends. This chain's CDR3 is CASSEDSSYGYTF. The CDR3, as DNA: TGTGCCAGCAGTGAAGACAGTTCCTATGGCTACACCTTC.

The J gene is TRBJ2-5, the V gene TRBV5-4; 10 bases map to TRBD1. Germline V CDR1 and CDR2: SGHNT, YYREEE (reference sequence). With V trimmed by 0 bases and J by 5 bases, 7 bases remained unmatched. The length of the CDR3 is 16 residues. CDR3: CASSLAIGQGVETQYF. The CDR3 coding sequence is TGTGCCAGCAGCTTGGCGATTGGACAGGGGGTTGAGACCCAGTACTTC. The full variable domain, rest sourced from reference TRBV5-4 and TRBJ2-5, is ETGVTQSPTHLIKTRGQQVTLRCSSQSGHNTVSWYQQALGQGPQFIFQYYREEENGRGNFPPRFSGLQFPNYSSELNVNALELDDSALYLCASSLAIGQGVETQYFGPGTRLLVL.

V and J are TRBV2 and TRBJ2-1; the match to TRBD2 covers 15 bases. Looked up from germline, CDR1 is SNHLY and CDR2 is FYNNEI. Unmatched junction bases numbered 4, after V lost 4 bases and J lost 9 bases. The CDR3 runs 15 residues. The CDR3 sequence is CASSGTSGGGGEQFF. The CDR3 nucleotides are TGTGCCAGCAGTGGGACTAGCGGGGGGGGAGGTGAGCAGTTCTTC.

V gene TRBV12-5 combines with J gene TRBJ1-1; TRBD1 aligns across 11 bases. CDR1 and CDR2 (germline): LGHNT, FRNRAP. Losses at the gene ends were 3 bases for V and 1 base for J; bases not matched to a gene: 4. The CDR3 contains 16 residues. The CDR3 DNA reads TGTGCTAGTGGTTTTGGGACAGGGGGAGGGAACACTGAAGCTTTCTTT. Its protein is CASGFGTGGGNTEAFF.

The J gene is TRBJ2-1, the V gene TRBV27; a possible D gene is TRBD2 (5 bases). This CDR3 spans 16 amino acids. CDR1 and CDR2 from the germline V gene are MNHEY and SMNVEV (reference sequence). V shed 1 base and J shed 0 bases, with 10 bases lying between them. Written as DNA, the CDR3 is TGTGCCAGCAGTTTATATCGGACTTCCTCCTACAATGAGCAGTTCTTC. It encodes CASSLYRTSSYNEQFF.

V and J are TRBV18 and TRBJ1-2; a possible D gene is TRBD1 (5 bases). The CDR3 runs to 14 residues. V lost 4 bases and J lost 7, with 16 bases in between. Germline CDR1 reads KGHSH; CDR2 reads LQKENI. The CDR3 is CASSLDQDTAGYTF. DNA for the CDR3: TGTGCCAGCTCACTGGACCAGGACACGGCTGGCTACACCTTC.